The rows below give T cell receptor beta chains drawn from one sample of a study of T-cell reconstitution after alpha-beta-depleted transplantation in children. MiXCR, run by TCRdb on the PCR reads, gives a single entry per CDR3 protein. The sample has nearly 400,000 distinct CDR3 sequences; about a fifth are singletons. This material consisted of PBMCs from the stem cell graft donor, taken from the stem cell graft. The receptors here all came from a human donor who donated a stem cell graft to a child with acute myeloid leukemia. Each CDR3 is given with its conserved first and last residue. D genes are given only for firm matches. Clone sizes are given selectively: once, few, many, or a class where the clone is expanded.

TGTGCCAGCAGTGCTCGGGACAGGGAAAGCGAGCAGTACTTC CASSARDRESEQYF TRBJ2-7 NA TRBV12-3/TRBV12-4 TRBD1
TGTGCCACCAGCAGACGGACAGGGTTTAACGAGCAGTACTTC CATSRRTGFNEQYF TRBJ2-7 NA TRBV15 TRBD1
TGCAGTGCTAGTAGCGTGGGAGGGCCAAAAGATACGCAGTATTTT CSASSVGGPKDTQYF TRBJ2-3 few TRBV20-1 TRBD2
TGTGCCAGCAGTTTCCCGAGGGACAGGGTCGTCACTGAAGCTTTCTTT CASSFPRDRVVTEAFF TRBJ1-1 NA TRBV27 TRBD1
TGTGCGACCCAGGGAACTAAGCGGGAGGGTTCCTACAATGAGCAGTTCTTC CATQGTKREGSYNEQFF TRBJ2-1 NA TRBV15 TRBD2
TGTGCCAGCAGCCCACCCCGGGACAGCTACAATGAGCAGTTCTTC CASSPPRDSYNEQFF TRBJ2-1 many TRBV9 TRBD1
TGTGCCAGCAGCGGCCCGGGGAGGGACAGGGGAGACGATGAGCAGTTCTTC CASSGPGRDRGDDEQFF TRBJ2-1 few TRBV7-6 TRBD1
TGTGCCAGCAGTTACGGCCTGGACGAGACCCAGTACTTC CASSYGLDETQYF TRBJ2-5 NA TRBV6-6 NA
TGCAGTGCGCCTGGGGGACAGGGGACCACTGAAGCTTTCTTT CSAPGGQGTTEAFF TRBJ1-1 NA TRBV20-1 TRBD1
TGTGCCAACACTGGAAACACCATATATTTT CANTGNTIYF TRBJ1-3 NA TRBV12-3/TRBV12-4 NA
TGCAGTGCTAGAAGAAGAGTGAACACTGAAGCTTTCTTT CSARRRVNTEAFF TRBJ1-1 few TRBV20-1 NA
TGCAGTGCTAGCGGAAGGACTAGCGATCCCTACAATGAGCAGTTCTTC CSASGRTSDPYNEQFF TRBJ2-1 many TRBV20-1 TRBD2
TGTGCCAGCAGTTTAGCTAGCGGGAGTAGGACAGATACGCAGTATTTT CASSLASGSRTDTQYF TRBJ2-3 NA TRBV12-3/TRBV12-4 TRBD2
TGTGCCAGCAGGGAGAGCCAGGGAAAGCAGTACTTC CASRESQGKQYF TRBJ2-7 NA TRBV5-5 NA
TGTGCCAGCACACCTAGCGGGAACGCCGGGGAGCTGTTTTTT CASTPSGNAGELFF TRBJ2-2 many TRBV25-1 TRBD2
TGTGCCACCAGCACGGATGACAGCGCGGCTAATGAAAAACTGTTTTTT CATSTDDSAANEKLFF TRBJ1-4 NA TRBV15 NA
TGTGCCAGCAGCCCGACCCAGACTAGCTCCAAGTATAATGAGCAGTTCTTC CASSPTQTSSKYNEQFF TRBJ2-1 NA TRBV4-2 TRBD2
TGCAGTGCCCAAAAACCCGGCAGACAAGAGACCCAGTACTTC CSAQKPGRQETQYF TRBJ2-5 many TRBV20-1 NA
TGTGCCAGCAGCACACGACTGTCCCGAAGCTCCTACAATGAGCAGTTCTTC CASSTRLSRSSYNEQFF TRBJ2-1 many TRBV7-9 NA
TGCAGTGCTAGGAGCAGGGCCCGGGGAGATACGCAGTATTTT CSARSRARGDTQYF TRBJ2-3 many TRBV20-1 NA
TGCAGTGCTAGGCAGCGGGAGGGCCCTCCAGCAGATACGCAGTATTTT CSARQREGPPADTQYF TRBJ2-3 many TRBV20-1 TRBD2
TGCAGTGCTCGCGGAAGTAGCGGGAGGACCACCCCCAACTACGAGCAGTACTTC CSARGSSGRTTPNYEQYF TRBJ2-7 few TRBV20-1 TRBD2
TGTGCCAGCAGCCTTCTGGTAGCGGGAGTGCCTGAGCAGTTCTTC CASSLLVAGVPEQFF TRBJ2-1 NA TRBV12-3/TRBV12-4 TRBD2
TGTGCCAGCAGCCTAGCGGGAGAGAGCTCCTACGAGCAGTACTTC CASSLAGESSYEQYF TRBJ2-7 many TRBV12-3/TRBV12-4 TRBD2
TGCAGTGCTAGTGGAAGGGGGGCCCTTTACAATGAGCAGTTCTTC CSASGRGALYNEQFF TRBJ2-1 NA TRBV20-1 NA
TGTGCCAGCAGTAGGAGTACTAGCGGGTACACGGATACGCAGTATTTT CASSRSTSGYTDTQYF TRBJ2-3 many TRBV12-3/TRBV12-4 TRBD2
TGCAGCGCCCGAGGGGGCGAGACCCAGTACTTC CSARGGETQYF TRBJ2-5 many TRBV20-1 TRBD1
TGCAGTGCTAGACCTGGGGGAACCTACGAGCAGTACTTC CSARPGGTYEQYF TRBJ2-7 many TRBV20-1 NA
TGTGCCAGCAGCTTGGCCGGGACAGGGGGACTCTACGAGCAGTACTTC CASSLAGTGGLYEQYF TRBJ2-7 few TRBV5-6 TRBD1
TGTGCCAGCAGTCCTACCCGGACTAGCGTAGGGGCCCAGTACTTC CASSPTRTSVGAQYF TRBJ2-5 NA TRBV6-1 TRBD2
TGCAGCGTTGGCTCAGGACTACCCGGGGAGCTGTTTTTT CSVGSGLPGELFF TRBJ2-2 few TRBV29-1 NA
TGTGCCAGCAGTTTAGGGCTCGGGGCTGGGGCCAACGTCCTGACTTTC CASSLGLGAGANVLTF TRBJ2-6 NA TRBV28 NA
TGTGCCAGCAGCTTGTCCGGCAGCGTGTATGGCTACACCTTC CASSLSGSVYGYTF TRBJ1-2 few TRBV5-6 NA
TGTGCCTGGAGGGGGGTGGGACAGGACCCCTACTATGGCTACACCTTC CAWRGVGQDPYYGYTF TRBJ1-2 many TRBV30 TRBD1
TGTGCCAGCAGTTTAGTCGGCAGGGGGCTAAAAGAGACCCAGTACTTC CASSLVGRGLKETQYF TRBJ2-5 NA TRBV28 TRBD1
TGCAGTGCTAGCTCAACGACTAGCGCGAGCCCCACAGATACGCAGTATTTT CSASSTTSASPTDTQYF TRBJ2-3 NA TRBV20-1 TRBD2
TGCAGCGGCTCGCTAAATGCCGGAAACACCATATATTTT CSGSLNAGNTIYF TRBJ1-3 many TRBV29-1 NA
TGTGCCAGCAGTCCGGGACATTCCTTTTCACCCCTCCACTTT CASSPGHSFSPLHF TRBJ1-6 few TRBV12-3/TRBV12-4 NA
TGTGCCAGCAGCGTAGGAGGTACAGGTCAGCCCCAGCATTTT CASSVGGTGQPQHF TRBJ1-5 few TRBV9 NA
TGCGCCAGCAGCTTGAAACTAGCGGGTCACTACGAGCAGTACTTC CASSLKLAGHYEQYF TRBJ2-7 NA TRBV5-1 TRBD2
TGCGCCAGCAGGGGAGGGGGCGACACCGGGGAGCTGTTTTTT CASRGGGDTGELFF TRBJ2-2 NA TRBV5-1 NA
TGTGCCAGCAGTCCCCCTCTCTACGAGCAGTACTTC CASSPPLYEQYF TRBJ2-7 many TRBV12-3/TRBV12-4 NA
TGTGCCAGCAGTGAACCAAAGACGGTCGCGAACACCGGGGAGCTGTTTTTT CASSEPKTVANTGELFF TRBJ2-2 NA TRBV2 NA
TGCAGTGGCCGTAGGGTAGACACCGGGGAGCTGTTTTTT CSGRRVDTGELFF TRBJ2-2 few TRBV20-1 NA
TGTGCCAGCTCAGCGGGGGGGACAGGGTTCGGCTACGAGCAGTACTTC CASSAGGTGFGYEQYF TRBJ2-7 few TRBV12-3/TRBV12-4 NA
TGTGCCAGCAGCCCACTATCGACAGGGGGCGACGGCTACACCTTC CASSPLSTGGDGYTF TRBJ1-2 many TRBV3-1 TRBD1
TGCAGTGCTAGCGGCGTGGGGATTAATCAGCCCCAGCATTTT CSASGVGINQPQHF TRBJ1-5 many TRBV20-1 NA
TGCAGTGCAACCGGGACAGGGGGCCACTATGAGCAGTTCTTC CSATGTGGHYEQFF TRBJ2-1 many TRBV20-1 TRBD1
TGTGCCAGCAGTCGCCCAGGGGAGAGTGAAGGCGGGGAGCTGTTTTTT CASSRPGESEGGELFF TRBJ2-2 NA TRBV25-1 NA